These 2 T cell receptor beta chains originate from one sample sequenced in a study of shared clonotypes between healthy human individuals. Repertoires were generated with immunoSEQ multiplex PCR, while TCRdb's copy carries only in-frame clones and drops some. The sample holds over a million clones, approximately 80% seen once. Sequenced sample: memory CD4+ T cells from PBMCs. Subset denoted: CD45RA-negative fraction. Every receptor here comes from a man in his late teens or twenties in good health. Some clones in this sample may be carry-over from other donors' samples.

This rearrangement joins TRBV6-5 to TRBJ1-1, with TRBD1 matching 8 bases. From germline, CDR1 is MNHEY and CDR2 SVGAGI. The CDR3 runs 16 residues. Germline trimming cut 2 bases from V and 1 base from J; bases unmatched to any gene: 6. CDR3 DNA: TGTGCCAGCAGTTACCCCGGGACAGGCTCGAACACTGAAGCTTTCTTT. As protein: CASSYPGTGSNTEAFF.

Turning to this clone: The sample has other DNA sequences that encode this CDR3 too. The V call is TRBV7-9, the J call TRBJ1-2; D is undetermined. The V end lost 3 bases, the J end lost 7 bases, and 9 bases lay between the germline ends. The CDR3 runs to 12 residues. The germline V gene encodes CDR1 SEHNR and CDR2 FQNEAQ (reference sequence). In nucleotides, the CDR3 is TGTGCCAGCAGCTTCTGGGGTGGTGGCTACACCTTC. As protein: CASSFWGGGYTF.